The next 19 T cell receptor beta chains were all read from a single sample in a study of cytotoxic CD8 clonotypes in ibrutinib-treated CLL. Assay: immunoSEQ multiplex PCR; the TCRdb copy retains only in-frame clones and omits some. Of about 140,000 clones in the sample, over 75% were seen once. The material was PBMCs, obtained after 36 months of ibrutinib treatment. These receptors all stem from a human donor with chronic lymphocytic leukemia.

The chain has TRBV6-6 and TRBJ1-2, with D uncertain. V shed 0 bases and J shed 2 bases, with 4 bases lying between them. Germline V gives CDR1 MNHNY, CDR2 SVGAGI (reference sequence). The CDR3 runs to 13 residues. The CDR3 DNA sequence: TGTGCCAGCAGTTACTCGTCGAACTATGGCTACACCTTC. This sequence encodes CASSYSSNYGYTF.

This sequence joins TRBV4-1 and TRBJ1-3; D is undetermined. CDR3 length equals 14 residues. Trimming left V 1 base short and J 3 bases short, with 7 bases between. Germline-derived CDR1 and CDR2 are MGHRA and YSYEKL. In nucleotides, the CDR3 is TGCGCCAGCAGCCAAGCGGTTAGTGGAAACACCATATATTTT. This encodes CASSQAVSGNTIYF.

V and J are TRBV30 and TRBJ2-3; D uncertain. Germline V gives CDR1 GTSNPN, CDR2 SVGIG (reference sequence). This CDR3 has 12 residues. V lost 1 base and J 1 base, leaving 3 bases between the germline ends. The chain's CDR3 is CAWSAGTDTQYF. The CDR3 nucleotides read TGTGCCTGGAGTGCGGGCACAGATACGCAGTATTTT.

This chain uses TRBV30 with TRBJ2-5; 9 bases agree with TRBD1. The DNA matches TRBJ2-7 better at its end, which makes the J call doubtful. The CDR3 covers 14 residues. Germline V gene data show CDR1 as GTSNPN and CDR2 as SVGIG (reference sequence). The CDR3 DNA reads as TGTGCCTGGACCTGGGGGACAGGGACCTACGAGCAGTACTTC. Its translation: CAWTWGTGTYEQYF.

The rearrangement links TRBV11-2 to TRBJ2-5, with 13 positions matching TRBD2. CDR3 size: 16 residues. CDR1 SGHAT and CDR2 FQNNGV come from the germline V gene. The ends lost 1 base at V and 4 bases at J; junction bases unmatched: 3. DNA of the CDR3: TGTGCCAGCAGCTTAGGGGGACTAGCGGGGCGAGAGACCCAGTACTTC. It encodes CASSLGGLAGRETQYF.

V gene TRBV9 combines with J gene TRBJ2-3; 7 bases are a match to TRBD1. V was pared by 3 bases and J by 2 bases, with 9 bases of the junction left unmatched. The CDR3 loop spans 16 amino acids. CDR1 is SGDLS, CDR2 YYNGEE, per germline. CDR3 amino acids: CASSARGGANTDTQYF. Here the CDR3 DNA reads TGTGCCAGCAGCGCTAGAGGGGGCGCAAACACAGATACGCAGTATTTT.

The V and J genes are TRBV7-8 and TRBJ1-5; 8 bases match TRBD1. Looked up from germline, CDR1 is SGHVS and CDR2 is FQNEAQ. The CDR3 runs to 16 residues. V was pared by 1 base and J by 2 bases, with 4 bases of the junction left unmatched. The CDR3 DNA reads as TGTGCCAGCAGCTTAGGGCAGGGGGCGGGCAATCAGCCCCAGCATTTT. It specifies CASSLGQGAGNQPQHF. The complete variable domain, with remaining parts taken from reference TRBV7-8 and TRBJ1-5, reads GAGVSQSPRYKVAKRGQDVALRCDPISGHVSLFWYQQALGQGPEFLTYFQNEAQLDKSGLPSDRFFAERPEGSVSTLKIQRTQQEDSAVYLCASSLGQGAGNQPQHFGDGTRLSIL.

This clone turned up a few times. The chain links TRBV27 to TRBJ1-5; the match to TRBD1 covers 10 bases. This CDR3 is 16 amino acids long. CDR1 is MNHEY, CDR2 SMNVEV, per germline (reference sequence). After removal of 5 bases from V and 5 bases from J, the junction contained 9 bases not matched to a gene. The CDR3 reads CASSRSGTGVHQPQHF. The CDR3 DNA sequence: TGTGCCAGCAGTCGCTCCGGGACAGGGGTCCATCAGCCCCAGCATTTT.

The chain has TRBV18 and TRBJ2-5; 7 bases match TRBD2. The CDR3 is made up of 14 amino acids. V shed 0 bases, J shed 4 bases, and the junction held 2 bases outside the gene matches. The germline V gene has CDR1 KGHSH and CDR2 LQKENI. The CDR3 region has the DNA TGTGCCAGCTCACCACCGCCGGGAGGAGAGACCCAGTACTTC. This encodes CASSPPPGGETQYF. Complete variable domain (other parts from reference TRBV18 and TRBJ2-5): NAGVMQNPRHLVRRRGQEARLRCSPMKGHSHVYWYRQLPEEGLKFMVYLQKENIIDESGMPKERFSAEFPKEGPSILRIQQVVRGDSAAYFCASSPPPGGETQYFGPGTRLLVL.

The V call is TRBV30, the J call TRBJ2-5, with D perhaps assigned TRBD1 or TRBD2 (5 bases each). V was cut by 0 bases and J by 6 bases, with 8 bases left in between. CDR3 length: 12 residues. Germline-derived CDR1 and CDR2 are GTSNPN and SVGIG (reference sequence). CDR3 amino acids: CAWSVRGKTQYF. The CDR3, as DNA: TGTGCCTGGAGTGTGAGGGGAAAGACCCAGTACTTC. Together with reference TRBV30 and TRBJ2-5, the CDR3 gives the full variable domain: SQTIHQWPATLVQPVGSPLSLECTVEGTSNPNLYWYRQAAGRGLQLLFYSVGIGQISSEVPQNLSASRPQDRQFILSSKKLLLSDSGFYLCAWSVRGKTQYFGPGTRLLVL.

The V gene is TRBV10-3, the J gene TRBJ2-7; 16 bases line up with TRBD2. V lost 8 bases, J lost 4 bases, and 8 bases stayed unmatched. The CDR3 is 16 residues long. The germline V gene encodes CDR1 ENHRY and CDR2 SYGVKD. The CDR3 loop reads CAIAGTSGGAFYEQYF. The CDR3 DNA reads TGTGCCATCGCCGGGACTAGCGGGGGGGCCTTTTACGAGCAGTACTTC.

V gene TRBV5-4 combines with J gene TRBJ2-7; D perhaps matches TRBD1 (7 bases). Trimming stripped 4 bases from V and 2 bases from J, with 16 bases between. The CDR3 spans 15 residues. Germline V CDR1 and CDR2: SGHNT, YYREEE (reference sequence). The CDR3 DNA reads as TGTGCCAGCAGCCCCGGCGGGACAGCCACCTACGAGCAGTACTTC. Translated: CASSPGGTATYEQYF.

The V and J genes are TRBV6-1 and TRBJ2-1, with D perhaps TRBD1 or TRBD2 (6 bases each). Trimming removed 5 bases at V and 3 bases at J, with 14 bases between. The CDR3 has 15 amino acids. CDR1 is MNHNS, CDR2 SASEGT, per germline. The CDR3 DNA reads TGTGCCAGCAGTCCCGGGGGCCTGAGCTACAATGAGCAGTTCTTC. This gives the protein CASSPGGLSYNEQFF.

This sequence joins TRBV28 and TRBJ2-3, with TRBD1 matching 10 bases. CDR1 MDHEN and CDR2 SYDVKM come from the germline V gene. Unmatched junction bases numbered 4, after V lost 5 bases and J lost 2 bases. This CDR3 region has 15 residues. The CDR3 DNA reads as TGTGCCAGCAGTCCCGGGACAGGGGTCACAGATACGCAGTATTTT. This gives the protein CASSPGTGVTDTQYF.

The chain is built from TRBV27 and TRBJ1-2; a weak D match, TRBD1 (5 bases). The germline V gene encodes CDR1 MNHEY and CDR2 SMNVEV (reference sequence). The CDR3 has 16 amino acids. Trimming took 6 bases from V and 4 from J, leaving 21 bases between them. The CDR3 sequence is CASSPGTSGLIYGYTF. In DNA form, the CDR3 reads TGTGCCAGCAGCCCCGGGACCTCCGGATTAATCTATGGCTACACCTTC.

This sequence joins TRBV27 and TRBJ2-1; D is perhaps TRBD2 (6 bases). V was cut by 3 bases and J by 7 bases, with 7 bases left in between. The CDR3 has 12 residues. Germline CDR1 reads MNHEY; CDR2 reads SMNVEV (reference sequence). CDR3 amino acids: CASSLGGNEQFF. CDR3 DNA: TGTGCCAGCAGTTTGGGGGGAAATGAGCAGTTCTTC.

This clone was detected only once. This chain uses TRBV4-2 with TRBJ2-1, with 9 positions matching TRBD1. The CDR3 consists of 24 residues. CDR1 is LGHNA and CDR2 is YNFKEQ in the germline V gene. Trimming took 1 base from V and 8 from J; bases not matched to a gene: 33. Here the CDR3 reads CASSQVSETWTGVLYGSGGYEQFF. In DNA form, the CDR3 reads TGTGCCAGCAGCCAAGTCAGCGAGACCTGGACAGGGGTGCTATACGGTTCCGGCGGCTATGAGCAGTTCTTC.

The chain is built from TRBV9 and TRBJ2-3; D remains unclear. The germline V and J ends were trimmed by 2 bases and 2 bases, with 12 bases remaining between them. The CDR3 sequence is 15 residues long. Germline-derived CDR1 and CDR2 are SGDLS and YYNGEE. The CDR3 loop is CASSVTAKHTDTQYF. CDR3 bases: TGTGCCAGCAGCGTTACAGCTAAACACACAGATACGCAGTATTTT.

The CDR3 loop is CASRMGAEAQHF. The CDR3 DNA is TGTGCCAGTAGGATGGGGGCGGAGGCCCAGCATTTT. This chain joins TRBV19 and TRBJ1-5; D may be TRBD1 (6 bases). V lost 6 bases and J 11 bases, leaving 14 bases between the germline ends. The CDR3 extends over 12 amino acids. Germline V CDR1 and CDR2: LNHDA, SQIVND (reference sequence).